This T cell receptor (beta chain) was identified during a study of cytomegalovirus exposure and HLA in healthy donors. General study points: The study labeled approximately 150 TCR beta chains cytomegalovirus-associated.

The germline CDR1 and CDR2 sequences are MNHNS and SASEGT. The CDR3 has 14 residues. V was shortened by 5 bases and J by 2 bases, with 10 bases between the two germline ends. Vbeta (60) and Jbeta (13) primers were used in the PCR. TCRdb keeps only in-frame clones here, not all; method: immunoSEQ multiplex PCR. Of some 150,000 clones in the sample, less than 80% were seen once. On this clone: No antigen is known for it.

The sequence came from a man in his forties in good health and CMV-seronegative. The chain links TRBV6-1 to TRBJ1-5, with D unresolved. Specimen: PBMCs. The chain's CDR3 is CASSLAGGNQPQHF. CDR3 bases: TGTGCCAGCAGTCTGGCCGGAGGCAATCAGCCCCAGCATTTT.